This TCR beta chain comes out of a study of blood T cells in healthy people across ages. Regarding the study as a whole: Long-lived donors had more naive CD4+ cells and higher diversity than aged donors.

The V gene's germline CDR1 is DFQATT and CDR2 SNEGSKA (reference sequence). V gave up 1 base and J gave up 0 bases; unmatched junction bases: 12. The CDR3 totals 21 residues. A note on this clonotype: Its antigen remains unknown.

With a J-beta primer mix and a sample-barcoded 5' primer, a second PCR ran about 7 to 12 cycles. TCRdb called the 5' RACE reads again in MiXCR, with one record for every CDR3 protein. The sample yields about 830,000 distinct CDR3 sequences, approximately 67% seen once. The sequenced sample consisted of blood. The TCR comes from a man aged 25 to 45 in good health. The rearrangement links TRBV20-1 to TRBJ2-6; 13 positions match TRBD2. The CDR3 DNA reads TGCAGTGCTAGAGTCAAGGGACTAGCGGGGATTATATCCTCTGGGGCCAACGTCCTGACTTTC. The encoded protein is CSARVKGLAGIISSGANVLTF.